This T cell receptor beta chain was captured in a study of T-cell memory formation after mild COVID-19. General study findings and limits: The second-wave clones peaking on day 37 were not confirmed as SARS-CoV-2-specific. Contracting CD4+ clones lay largely in CM and EM, with CD8+ ones residing in EMRA. CD4/CD8 balance held among clones contracting day 15 to 85, and later expanders leaned CD4+.

This clonotype has only a few counts. The antigen is not known. The CDR3 contains 15 residues. The germline V gene encodes CDR1 SGHTA and CDR2 FQGNSA. The V segment lost 3 bases and the J segment 6 bases; nucleotides outside the gene matches: 8. In TCRdb, the 5' RACE reads were re-called with MiXCR into one record per CDR3 protein. The sample includes nearly 250,000 distinct CDR3 sequences, approximately 15% of them seen just once. This clonotype was sampled from an adult woman who had mild COVID-19 (a few samples of this study predate the infection). Cell type and time point are not known. Sequenced input: PBMCs or a T cell subset sorted from them (not recorded which). V is TRBV7-2 and J is TRBJ2-7, with TRBD1 identical over 10 bases. The CDR3 sequence is CASSFTGTGVREQYF. The CDR3 DNA is TGTGCCAGCAGCTTTACCGGGACAGGGGTTCGCGAGCAGTACTTC. Full variable domain (missing parts from reference TRBV7-2 and TRBJ2-7): GAGVSQSPSNKVTEKGKDVELRCDPISGHTALYWYRQSLGQGLEFLIYFQGNSAPDKSGLPSDRFSAERTGGSVSTLTIQRTQQEDSAVYLCASSFTGTGVREQYFGPGTRLTVT.